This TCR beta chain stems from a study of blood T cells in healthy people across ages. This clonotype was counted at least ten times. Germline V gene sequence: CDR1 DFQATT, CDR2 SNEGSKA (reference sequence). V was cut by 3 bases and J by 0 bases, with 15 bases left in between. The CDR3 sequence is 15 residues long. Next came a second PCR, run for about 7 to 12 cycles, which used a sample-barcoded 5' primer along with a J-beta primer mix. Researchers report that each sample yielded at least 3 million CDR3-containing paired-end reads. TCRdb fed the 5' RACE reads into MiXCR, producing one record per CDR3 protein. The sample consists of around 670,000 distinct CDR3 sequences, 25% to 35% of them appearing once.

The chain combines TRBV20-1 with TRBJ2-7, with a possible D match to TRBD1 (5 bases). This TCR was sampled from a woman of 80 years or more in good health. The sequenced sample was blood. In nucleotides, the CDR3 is TGCAGTGCTAGTCAGGGTCACACCATCTCCTACGAGCAGTACTTC. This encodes CSASQGHTISYEQYF.